The clone carrying this TCR beta chain showed up just a few times. This sample stems from a study of shared clonotypes between healthy human individuals. The assay was immunoSEQ multiplex PCR, and TCRdb's table has in-frame clones only and misses some. The data hold under 600,000 clones, with around 80% observed a single time. Looked up from germline, CDR1 is SGHRS and CDR2 is YFSETQ. The CDR3 sequence is 15 residues long. Source material: PBMCs. The J gene is TRBJ2-5, the V gene TRBV5-1; 9 bases agree with TRBD2. The DNA end lines up better with TRBJ2-7; the J call may be wrong. The TCR was taken from a woman in her thirties or forties in good health. Some clones in this sample may be carry-over from other donors' samples. This CDR3 is CASSLTAGGPYEQYF. DNA for the CDR3: TGCGCCAGCAGCTTGACAGCGGGAGGACCCTACGAGCAGTACTTC.